This record concerns one TCR beta chain sequence. Its matching antigen is unknown. This sample is drawn from a study of shared clonotypes between healthy human individuals. Study as a whole: The composition of the donors was a couple of women and a few men aged 18 to 49.

The naive CD8 fraction comprised CD45RO-negative cells positively selected for CCR7 and excluded terminally differentiated effector memory CD45RA+ cells. The donors were all Caucasian adults (living in Nashville, Tennessee). Study results and limitations: Blood was the sole source, and tissue repertoires probably differ. In four donors, around 5% of naive CD4 clonotypes appeared in common.

The assay was immunoSEQ multiplex PCR, and TCRdb's table has in-frame clones only and misses some. The top ten clones hold about 1.7% of a sample with over 2,000,000 clones, about 94% of them seen once. Trimming shortened V by 6 bases and J by 5 bases, and 19 bases separated the two germline ends. The CDR3 runs to 15 residues. CDR1 is MNHEY and CDR2 is SMNVEV in the germline V gene (reference sequence). The receptor was derived from a man aged 18 to 29 in good health. Some clones in this sample may be carry-over from other donors' samples. This rearrangement joins TRBV27 to TRBJ1-1; D gene ambiguous. The sequencing sample was made of naive CD8+ T cells from PBMCs. For the CDR3, the DNA is TGTGCCAGCAGCATTACGCCCGCGGCCGGGACTGAAGCTTTCTTT. Its translation is CASSITPAAGTEAFF.